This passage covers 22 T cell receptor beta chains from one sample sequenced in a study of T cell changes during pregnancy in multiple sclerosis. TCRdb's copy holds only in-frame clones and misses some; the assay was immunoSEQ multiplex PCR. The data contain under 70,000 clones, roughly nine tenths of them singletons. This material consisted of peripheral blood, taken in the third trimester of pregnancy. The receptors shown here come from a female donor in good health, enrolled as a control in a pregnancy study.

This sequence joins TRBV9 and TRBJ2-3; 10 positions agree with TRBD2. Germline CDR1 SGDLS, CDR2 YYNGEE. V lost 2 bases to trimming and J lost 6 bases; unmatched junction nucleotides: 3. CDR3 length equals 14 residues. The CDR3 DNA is TGTGCCAGCAGCGTTAGCGGGGGGTTGGATACGCAGTATTTT. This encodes CASSVSGGLDTQYF. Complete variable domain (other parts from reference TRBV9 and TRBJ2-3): DSGVTQTPKHLITATGQRVTLRCSPRSGDLSVYWYQQSLDQGLQFLIQYYNGEERAKGNILERFSAQQFPDLHSELNLSSLELGDSALYFCASSVSGGLDTQYFGPGTRLTVL.

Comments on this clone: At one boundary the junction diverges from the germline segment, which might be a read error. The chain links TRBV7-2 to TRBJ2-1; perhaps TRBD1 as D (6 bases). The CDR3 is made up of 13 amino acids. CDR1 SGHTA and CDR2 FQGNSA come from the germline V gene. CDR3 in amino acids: CASSRDNYNGQFF. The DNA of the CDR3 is TGTGCCAGCAGCCGGGACAACTACAATGGGCAGTTCTTC.

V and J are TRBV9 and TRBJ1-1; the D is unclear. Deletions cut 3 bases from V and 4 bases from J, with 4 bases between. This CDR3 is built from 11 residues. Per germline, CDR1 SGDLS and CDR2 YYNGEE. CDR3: CASSARTEAFF. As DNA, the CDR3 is TGTGCCAGCAGCGCCCGCACTGAAGCTTTCTTT.

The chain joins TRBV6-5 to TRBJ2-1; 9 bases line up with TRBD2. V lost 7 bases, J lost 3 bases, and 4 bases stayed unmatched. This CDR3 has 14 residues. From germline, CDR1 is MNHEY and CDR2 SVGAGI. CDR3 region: CASTSGIRYNEQFF. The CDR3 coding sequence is TGTGCCAGCACTAGCGGGATTCGCTACAATGAGCAGTTCTTC.

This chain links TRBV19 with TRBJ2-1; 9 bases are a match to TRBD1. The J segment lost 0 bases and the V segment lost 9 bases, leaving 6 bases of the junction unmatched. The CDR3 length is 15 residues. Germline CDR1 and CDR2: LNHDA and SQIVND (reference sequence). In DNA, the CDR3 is TGTGCCAGCATCTCGACAGGGGGCTCCTACAATGAGCAGTTCTTC. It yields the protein CASISTGGSYNEQFF.

The CDR3 nucleotides are TGCGCCAGCAGCTTGGGCGGCGGGATTGGCACCGGGGAGCTGTTTTTT. Translated: CASSLGGGIGTGELFF. The rearrangement links TRBV5-1 to TRBJ2-2, with D perhaps TRBD2 (6 bases). CDR1 is SGHRS, CDR2 YFSETQ, per germline. V was shortened by 0 bases and J by 4 bases, with 13 bases between the two germline ends. CDR3 size: 16 residues.

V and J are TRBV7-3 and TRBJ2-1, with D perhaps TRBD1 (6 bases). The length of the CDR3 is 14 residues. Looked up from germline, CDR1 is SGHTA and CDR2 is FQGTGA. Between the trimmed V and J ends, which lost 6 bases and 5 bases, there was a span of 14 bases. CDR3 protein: CASSTTGANNEQFF. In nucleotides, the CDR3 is TGTGCCAGCAGTACGACAGGCGCTAACAATGAGCAGTTCTTC.

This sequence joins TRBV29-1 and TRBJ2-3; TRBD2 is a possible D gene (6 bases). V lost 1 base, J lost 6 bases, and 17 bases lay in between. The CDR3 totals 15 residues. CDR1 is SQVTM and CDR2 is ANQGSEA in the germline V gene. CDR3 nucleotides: TGCAGCGTTGAAGGCGGGACCTCCTTGGGGGATACGCAGTATTTT. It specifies CSVEGGTSLGDTQYF.

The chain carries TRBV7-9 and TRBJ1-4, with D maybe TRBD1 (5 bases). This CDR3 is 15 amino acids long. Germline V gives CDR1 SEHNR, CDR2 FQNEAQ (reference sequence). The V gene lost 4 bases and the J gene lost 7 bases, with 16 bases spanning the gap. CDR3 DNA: TGTGCCAGCAGCTCGACCGGGGGGAACAGTGAAAAACTGTTTTTT. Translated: CASSSTGGNSEKLFF.

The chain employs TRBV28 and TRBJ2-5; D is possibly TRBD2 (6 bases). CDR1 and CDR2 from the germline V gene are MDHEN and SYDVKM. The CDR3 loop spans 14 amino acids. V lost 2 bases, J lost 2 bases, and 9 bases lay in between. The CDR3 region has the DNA TGTGCCAGCAGTTTAGCGGGAAAGCAAGAGACCCAGTACTTC. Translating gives CASSLAGKQETQYF.

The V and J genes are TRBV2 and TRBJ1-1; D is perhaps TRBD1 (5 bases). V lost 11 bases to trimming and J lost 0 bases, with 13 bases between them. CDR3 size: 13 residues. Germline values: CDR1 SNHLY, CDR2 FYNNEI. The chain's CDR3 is CARLRTLNTEAFF. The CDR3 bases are TGTGCCCGCCTACGGACACTGAACACTGAAGCTTTCTTT.

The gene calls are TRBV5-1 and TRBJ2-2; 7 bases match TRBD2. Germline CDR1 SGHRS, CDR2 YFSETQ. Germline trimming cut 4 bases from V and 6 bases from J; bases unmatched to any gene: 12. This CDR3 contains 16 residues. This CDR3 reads CASSPRISREAGELFF. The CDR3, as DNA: TGCGCCAGCAGCCCAAGGATCTCCCGGGAGGCCGGGGAGCTGTTTTTT.

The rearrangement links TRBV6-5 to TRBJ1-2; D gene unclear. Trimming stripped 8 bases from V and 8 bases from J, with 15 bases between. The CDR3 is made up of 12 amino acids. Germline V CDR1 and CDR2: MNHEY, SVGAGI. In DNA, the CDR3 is TGTGCCAGCGGTTCCGGGTTTAGGGGCTACACCTTC. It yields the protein CASGSGFRGYTF.

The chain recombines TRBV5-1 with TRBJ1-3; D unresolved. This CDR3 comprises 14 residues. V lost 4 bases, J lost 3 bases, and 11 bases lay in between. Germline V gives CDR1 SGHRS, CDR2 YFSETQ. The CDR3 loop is CASSPSGLGNTIYF. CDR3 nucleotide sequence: TGCGCCAGCAGCCCAAGTGGCCTTGGAAACACCATATATTTT.

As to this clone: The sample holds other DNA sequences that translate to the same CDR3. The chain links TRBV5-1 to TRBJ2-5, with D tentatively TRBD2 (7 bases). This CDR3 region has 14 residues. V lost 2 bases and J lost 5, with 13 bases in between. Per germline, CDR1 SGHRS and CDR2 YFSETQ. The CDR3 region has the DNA TGCGCCAGCAGCTTAGGGGGGGGGCTTGAGACCCAGTACTTC. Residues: CASSLGGGLETQYF.

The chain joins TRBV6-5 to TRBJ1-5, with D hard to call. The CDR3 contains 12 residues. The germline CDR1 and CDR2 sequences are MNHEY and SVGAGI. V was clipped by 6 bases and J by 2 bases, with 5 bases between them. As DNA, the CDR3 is TGTGCCAGCAGCGAGGGCAATCAGCCCCAGCATTTT. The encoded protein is CASSEGNQPQHF.

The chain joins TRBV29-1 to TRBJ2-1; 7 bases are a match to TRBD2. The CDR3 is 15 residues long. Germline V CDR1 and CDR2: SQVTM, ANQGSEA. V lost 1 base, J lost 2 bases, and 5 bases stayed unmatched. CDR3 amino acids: CSVEGGRGTYNEQFF. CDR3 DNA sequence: TGCAGCGTTGAAGGTGGGCGGGGGACCTACAATGAGCAGTTCTTC.

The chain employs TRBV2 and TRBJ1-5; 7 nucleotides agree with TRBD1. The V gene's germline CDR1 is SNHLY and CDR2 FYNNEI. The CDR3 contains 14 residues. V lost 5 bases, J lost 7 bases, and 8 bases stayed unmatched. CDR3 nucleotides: TGTGCCAGCAGTCCGACCCCAGGGGGACAGCCCCAGCATTTT. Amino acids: CASSPTPGGQPQHF.

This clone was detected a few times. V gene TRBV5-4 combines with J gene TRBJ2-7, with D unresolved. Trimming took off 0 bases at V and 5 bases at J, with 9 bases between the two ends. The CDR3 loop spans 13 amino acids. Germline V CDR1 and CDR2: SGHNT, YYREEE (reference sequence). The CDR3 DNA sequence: TGTGCCAGCAGCTTGGGGCTCCAGGACGAGCAGTACTTC. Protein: CASSLGLQDEQYF.

This CDR3 reads CASSFEGSGQKLFF. CDR3 DNA: TGCGCCAGCAGCTTCGAAGGAAGCGGACAAAAACTGTTTTTT. J is TRBJ1-4 and V is TRBV5-1; D uncertain. Trimming pared 2 bases from V and 9 bases from J, leaving 14 bases between. From germline, CDR1 is SGHRS and CDR2 YFSETQ. This CDR3 is 14 amino acids long. Using reference TRBV5-1 and TRBJ1-4 for the parts outside the CDR3, the full variable domain is KAGVTQTPRYLIKTRGQQVTLSCSPISGHRSVSWYQQTPGQGLQFLFEYFSETQRNKGNFPGRFSGRQFSNSRSEMNVSTLELGDSALYLCASSFEGSGQKLFFGSGTQLSVL.

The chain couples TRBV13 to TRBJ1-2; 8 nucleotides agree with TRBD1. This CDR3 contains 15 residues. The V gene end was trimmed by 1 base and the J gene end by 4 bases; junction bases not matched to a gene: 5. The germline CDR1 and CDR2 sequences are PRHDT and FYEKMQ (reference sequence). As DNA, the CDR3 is TGTGCCAGCAGCTTAGTAGGGACAGGCGCCTATGGCTACACCTTC. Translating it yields CASSLVGTGAYGYTF.

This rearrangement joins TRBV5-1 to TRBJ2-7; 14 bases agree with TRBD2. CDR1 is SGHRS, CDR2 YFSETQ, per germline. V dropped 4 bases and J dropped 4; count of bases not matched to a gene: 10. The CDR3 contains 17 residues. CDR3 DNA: TGCGCCAGCAGCCCCGGGACTAGCGGGAGCCATAGGTACGAGCAGTACTTC. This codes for CASSPGTSGSHRYEQYF. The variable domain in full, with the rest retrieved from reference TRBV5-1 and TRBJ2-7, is KAGVTQTPRYLIKTRGQQVTLSCSPISGHRSVSWYQQTPGQGLQFLFEYFSETQRNKGNFPGRFSGRQFSNSRSEMNVSTLELGDSALYLCASSPGTSGSHRYEQYFGPGTRLTVT.